A selection of T cell receptor beta chains follows, all from one sample in a study of Graves' ophthalmopathy and Graves' hyperthyroidism. TCRdb independently ran MiXCR on the multiplex PCR reads; one entry per CDR3 protein. The sample holds approximately 540,000 distinct CDR3 sequences, about 40% seen once. Sequences were obtained from peripheral blood or thyroid tissue (not recorded which). All receptors come from an adult man with Graves' hyperthyroidism. Each CDR3 is given with its conserved first and last residue. The D gene is left open where the match is weak. Expanded clones are given a class, and other clones once, few, many or no size at all.

v_call: TRBV19; j_call: TRBJ2-6; d_call: NA; clone_size: many; cdr3_nt: TGTGCCAGTAGTAAATTGCCTACTGGGGCCAACGTCCTGACTTTC; cdr3_aa: CASSKLPTGANVLTF
v_call: TRBV19; j_call: TRBJ2-2; d_call: NA; clone_size: many; cdr3_nt: TGTGCCAGTAGCCCATCAGGGTTAGACACCGGGGAGCTGTTTTTT; cdr3_aa: CASSPSGLDTGELFF
v_call: TRBV29-1; j_call: TRBJ1-1; d_call: NA; clone_size: NA; cdr3_nt: TGCAGCGTTGGTAGGGATACCAACACTGAAGCTTTCTTT; cdr3_aa: CSVGRDTNTEAFF
v_call: TRBV20-1; j_call: TRBJ1-2; d_call: TRBD1; clone_size: many; cdr3_nt: TGCAGTGCTAGGCCTCCCGGGACAGGGGGCGAATCGGGCTACACCTTC; cdr3_aa: CSARPPGTGGESGYTF
v_call: TRBV7-2; j_call: TRBJ1-2; d_call: TRBD1; clone_size: many; cdr3_nt: TGTGCCAGCAGCTTAGCGGGACAGAACTATGGCTACACCTTC; cdr3_aa: CASSLAGQNYGYTF
v_call: TRBV29-1; j_call: TRBJ1-1; d_call: NA; clone_size: many; cdr3_nt: TGCAGCGGGGGGGACACGAACACTGAAGCTTTCTTT; cdr3_aa: CSGGDTNTEAFF
v_call: TRBV9; j_call: TRBJ1-2; d_call: NA; clone_size: many; cdr3_nt: TGTGCCAGCAGCGCAAGGACTGTGAACTATGGCTACACCTTC; cdr3_aa: CASSARTVNYGYTF
v_call: TRBV6-6; j_call: TRBJ1-1; d_call: TRBD1; clone_size: NA; cdr3_nt: TGTGCCAGCAGTTACCCGAAGACAGGGGCCACTGAAGCTTCCTTT; cdr3_aa: CASSYPKTGATEASF
v_call: TRBV19; j_call: TRBJ2-5; d_call: NA; clone_size: NA; cdr3_nt: TGTGCCAGTAGTCAGGCCTCGGTGTGGGGGACCCAGTACTTC; cdr3_aa: CASSQASVWGTQYF
v_call: TRBV29-1; j_call: TRBJ1-1; d_call: NA; clone_size: once; cdr3_nt: TGCAGCTTAGCCACAGCTATGAACACTGAAGCTTTCTTT; cdr3_aa: CSLATAMNTEAFF
v_call: TRBV7-2; j_call: TRBJ2-7; d_call: TRBD1; clone_size: NA; cdr3_nt: TGTGCCAGCAGCGACGCCGCGACAGGGGCCTACGAGCAGTACTTC; cdr3_aa: CASSDAATGAYEQYF
v_call: TRBV6-1; j_call: TRBJ1-2; d_call: NA; clone_size: many; cdr3_nt: TGTGCCAGCAGTGTAACCGGGACGGACTATGGCTACACCTTC; cdr3_aa: CASSVTGTDYGYTF
v_call: TRBV9; j_call: TRBJ1-4; d_call: NA; clone_size: many; cdr3_nt: TGTGCCAGCAGCCAAGGACAGACCGAAGAAAAACTGTTTTTT; cdr3_aa: CASSQGQTEEKLFF
v_call: TRBV7-8; j_call: TRBJ2-2; d_call: NA; clone_size: many; cdr3_nt: TGTGCCAGCATCGGCCTACAGAACACCGGGGAGCTGTTTTTT; cdr3_aa: CASIGLQNTGELFF
v_call: TRBV3-1; j_call: TRBJ1-4; d_call: TRBD1; clone_size: once; cdr3_nt: TGTGCCAGCAGCCACAGGGGGTGGGAAAAACTGTTTTTT; cdr3_aa: CASSHRGWEKLFF
v_call: TRBV29-1; j_call: TRBJ2-7; d_call: NA; clone_size: NA; cdr3_nt: TGCAGCGTTGAAAACTCGGAGTGGAATGAGCAGTACTTC; cdr3_aa: CSVENSEWNEQYF
v_call: TRBV14; j_call: TRBJ2-5; d_call: NA; clone_size: NA; cdr3_nt: TGTGCCAGCAGCGTCAAGTCGCCGGGGTCAGAGACCCAGTACTTC; cdr3_aa: CASSVKSPGSETQYF
v_call: TRBV7-2; j_call: TRBJ2-3; d_call: TRBD1; clone_size: NA; cdr3_nt: TGTGCCAGCAGCTTAGAACCCCGGGACAGAGTTAGCACAGATACGCAGTATTTT; cdr3_aa: CASSLEPRDRVSTDTQYF
v_call: TRBV10-3; j_call: TRBJ2-5; d_call: TRBD2; clone_size: many; cdr3_nt: TGTGCCATCAGGGGGACTAGCGGGAAAGAGACCCAGTACTTC; cdr3_aa: CAIRGTSGKETQYF
v_call: TRBV12-3/TRBV12-4; j_call: TRBJ2-2; d_call: NA; clone_size: many; cdr3_nt: TGTGCCAGCAGTTTGGGGGTCGTGACGAACACCGGGGAGCTGTTTTTT; cdr3_aa: CASSLGVVTNTGELFF
v_call: TRBV7-9; j_call: TRBJ1-5; d_call: NA; clone_size: NA; cdr3_nt: TGTGCCAGCAGCTTACCCCCTCAGCCCCAGCATTTT; cdr3_aa: CASSLPPQPQHF
v_call: TRBV4-1; j_call: TRBJ1-2; d_call: NA; clone_size: many; cdr3_nt: TGCGCCAGCAGCCAAACGACTGGAAACTATGGCTACACCTTC; cdr3_aa: CASSQTTGNYGYTF
v_call: TRBV10-3; j_call: TRBJ2-2; d_call: TRBD2; clone_size: many; cdr3_nt: TGTGCCATTACTAAAAGCGGGGGAGCCGGGGAGCTGTTTTTT; cdr3_aa: CAITKSGGAGELFF
v_call: TRBV2; j_call: TRBJ1-2; d_call: NA; clone_size: few; cdr3_nt: TGTGCCAGCCGATCCACAGCCTACTATGGCTACACCTTC; cdr3_aa: CASRSTAYYGYTF
v_call: TRBV29-1; j_call: TRBJ2-5; d_call: TRBD1; clone_size: many; cdr3_nt: TGCAGCGCCACGGGGACAGGAGAAATCCAAGAGACCCAGTACTTC; cdr3_aa: CSATGTGEIQETQYF
v_call: TRBV7-2; j_call: TRBJ2-7; d_call: NA; clone_size: NA; cdr3_nt: TGTGCCAGCAGCTTACCCTCGTATTACAGTGAGCAGTACTTC; cdr3_aa: CASSLPSYYSEQYF
v_call: TRBV11-2; j_call: TRBJ2-7; d_call: NA; clone_size: many; cdr3_nt: TGTGCCAGCACCTCGGGGCGGACAAGGCCTAGTGAGCAGTACTTC; cdr3_aa: CASTSGRTRPSEQYF
v_call: TRBV5-1; j_call: TRBJ2-7; d_call: NA; clone_size: many; cdr3_nt: TGCGCCAGCACCGGCGGGGTTTCCTACGAGCAGTACTTC; cdr3_aa: CASTGGVSYEQYF
v_call: TRBV4-1; j_call: TRBJ1-2; d_call: TRBD1; clone_size: few; cdr3_nt: TGCGCCAGCAGCCAAGCCCGGGACAGGGGTTTATATGGCTACACCTTC; cdr3_aa: CASSQARDRGLYGYTF
v_call: TRBV24-1; j_call: TRBJ2-1; d_call: NA; clone_size: NA; cdr3_nt: TGTGCCACCAGTGATTTGCCCCTCCGACAGGTTACCTACAATGAGCAGTTCTTC; cdr3_aa: CATSDLPLRQVTYNEQFF
v_call: TRBV12-3/TRBV12-4; j_call: TRBJ2-5; d_call: TRBD2; clone_size: NA; cdr3_nt: TGTGCCAGCAGCCCCCGAAGGGCTAGCGGGGGGGAAGAGACCCAGTACTTC; cdr3_aa: CASSPRRASGGEETQYF
v_call: TRBV6-5; j_call: TRBJ2-7; d_call: NA; clone_size: many; cdr3_nt: TGTGCCAGCAGTTACTCGACGGACTACGAGCAGTACTTC; cdr3_aa: CASSYSTDYEQYF
v_call: TRBV4-2; j_call: TRBJ2-5; d_call: NA; clone_size: few; cdr3_nt: TGTGCCAGCAGCCAAGATTTCGCCAGGGCCACAAAGACCCAGTACTTC; cdr3_aa: CASSQDFARATKTQYF
v_call: TRBV24-1; j_call: TRBJ2-1; d_call: NA; clone_size: NA; cdr3_nt: TGTGCCACCAGTGATTATGGGGGGAGCTCCTACAATGAGCAGTTCTTC; cdr3_aa: CATSDYGGSSYNEQFF
v_call: TRBV30; j_call: TRBJ1-2; d_call: TRBD1; clone_size: NA; cdr3_nt: TGTGCCTGGAGTACAGGGGGCGATGGCTACACCTTC; cdr3_aa: CAWSTGGDGYTF
v_call: TRBV20-1; j_call: TRBJ1-1; d_call: NA; clone_size: NA; cdr3_nt: TGCAGTGCTAGAGCGCCGAGGAACACTGAAGCTTTCTTT; cdr3_aa: CSARAPRNTEAFF
v_call: TRBV4-1; j_call: TRBJ1-5; d_call: NA; clone_size: many; cdr3_nt: TGCGCCAGCAGCCTGACAGCTTATAGCAATCAGCCCCAGCATTTT; cdr3_aa: CASSLTAYSNQPQHF
v_call: TRBV7-7; j_call: TRBJ2-7; d_call: TRBD1; clone_size: NA; cdr3_nt: TGTGCTAGCAGCCCCGGGACAGGGTTGAGCTCCTACAATGAGCAGTACTTC; cdr3_aa: CASSPGTGLSSYNEQYF
v_call: TRBV13; j_call: TRBJ1-5; d_call: NA; clone_size: many; cdr3_nt: TGTGCCAGCAGCTTAGGCCGGGAGTGGAATCAGCCCCAGCATTTT; cdr3_aa: CASSLGREWNQPQHF
v_call: TRBV2; j_call: TRBJ2-2; d_call: TRBD1; clone_size: once; cdr3_nt: TGTGCCAGCAGCGAAAAAACAGGGGCGGAAGATTGGGAGCTGTTTTTT; cdr3_aa: CASSEKTGAEDWELFF
v_call: TRBV12-3/TRBV12-4; j_call: TRBJ2-2; d_call: TRBD1; clone_size: NA; cdr3_nt: TGTGCCACCCGGGACAGCAAGAACACCGGGGAGCTGTTTTTT; cdr3_aa: CATRDSKNTGELFF
v_call: TRBV5-4; j_call: TRBJ1-2; d_call: TRBD1; clone_size: many; cdr3_nt: TGTGCCAGCAGCTTGGGACAGGGGGGCCTTGACTATGGCTACACCTTC; cdr3_aa: CASSLGQGGLDYGYTF
v_call: TRBV29-1; j_call: TRBJ1-5; d_call: NA; clone_size: many; cdr3_nt: TGCAGCGTTGGAGGGTTTAATAGCAATCAGCCCCAGCATTTT; cdr3_aa: CSVGGFNSNQPQHF
v_call: TRBV7-2; j_call: TRBJ2-1; d_call: TRBD2; clone_size: NA; cdr3_nt: TGTGCCAGCAGCTCAGGACTAGCGGGAGGATCCTACAATGAGCAGTTCTTC; cdr3_aa: CASSSGLAGGSYNEQFF
v_call: TRBV5-1; j_call: TRBJ1-5; d_call: NA; clone_size: many; cdr3_nt: TGCGCCAGCAGCTTGGGTTGGGGGGAAAATCAGCCCCAGCATTTT; cdr3_aa: CASSLGWGENQPQHF
v_call: TRBV10-3; j_call: TRBJ2-7; d_call: TRBD2; clone_size: many; cdr3_nt: TGTGCCATTGGGACTAGCGGGAGAAGGCAGTACTTC; cdr3_aa: CAIGTSGRRQYF
v_call: TRBV7-9; j_call: TRBJ1-4; d_call: NA; clone_size: NA; cdr3_nt: TGTGCCAGCAGCGACCACGGGGGGAGGGATGAAAAACTGTTTTTT; cdr3_aa: CASSDHGGRDEKLFF
v_call: TRBV5-6; j_call: TRBJ1-5; d_call: TRBD1; clone_size: NA; cdr3_nt: TGTGCCAGCAGCTTAGGACCGGGACAGGGAAACGAGCATTTT; cdr3_aa: CASSLGPGQGNEHF
v_call: TRBV19; j_call: TRBJ2-5; d_call: TRBD1; clone_size: NA; cdr3_nt: TGTGCCAGTAGTACGGAACAGGGGTACGATCAGCCCCAGTACTTC; cdr3_aa: CASSTEQGYDQPQYF
v_call: TRBV7-3; j_call: TRBJ1-5; d_call: NA; clone_size: many; cdr3_nt: TGTGCCAGCAGCTTAGGAGGACAGATGCCTCAGCCCCAGCATTTT; cdr3_aa: CASSLGGQMPQPQHF
v_call: TRBV15; j_call: TRBJ1-5; d_call: TRBD1; clone_size: many; cdr3_nt: TGTGCCACCAGCAACAGGGGGAGCAATCAGCCCCAGCATTTT; cdr3_aa: CATSNRGSNQPQHF
v_call: TRBV10-3; j_call: TRBJ1-6; d_call: NA; clone_size: NA; cdr3_nt: TGTGCCAGTCGACAGAGTTATAATTCACCCCTCCACTTT; cdr3_aa: CASRQSYNSPLHF